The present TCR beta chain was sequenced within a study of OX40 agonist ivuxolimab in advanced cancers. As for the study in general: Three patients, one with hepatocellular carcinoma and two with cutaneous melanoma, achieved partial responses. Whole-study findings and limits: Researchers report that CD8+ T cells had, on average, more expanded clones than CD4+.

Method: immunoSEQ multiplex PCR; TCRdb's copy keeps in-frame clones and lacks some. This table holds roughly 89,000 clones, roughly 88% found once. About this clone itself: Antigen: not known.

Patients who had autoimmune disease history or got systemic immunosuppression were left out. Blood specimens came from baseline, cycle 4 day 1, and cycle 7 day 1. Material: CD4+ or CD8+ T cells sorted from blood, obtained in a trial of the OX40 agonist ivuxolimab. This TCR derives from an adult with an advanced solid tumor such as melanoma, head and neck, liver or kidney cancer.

Here the CDR3 reads CASSYSISTDTQYF. CDR3 bases: TGTGCCAGCAGTTACTCGATTAGCACAGATACGCAGTATTTT. V usage is TRBV6-5 and J usage is TRBJ2-3; the D is unclear. Germline V gene data show CDR1 as MNHEY and CDR2 as SVGAGI. V was clipped by 0 bases and J by 0 bases, with 4 bases between them. The CDR3 consists of 14 residues.